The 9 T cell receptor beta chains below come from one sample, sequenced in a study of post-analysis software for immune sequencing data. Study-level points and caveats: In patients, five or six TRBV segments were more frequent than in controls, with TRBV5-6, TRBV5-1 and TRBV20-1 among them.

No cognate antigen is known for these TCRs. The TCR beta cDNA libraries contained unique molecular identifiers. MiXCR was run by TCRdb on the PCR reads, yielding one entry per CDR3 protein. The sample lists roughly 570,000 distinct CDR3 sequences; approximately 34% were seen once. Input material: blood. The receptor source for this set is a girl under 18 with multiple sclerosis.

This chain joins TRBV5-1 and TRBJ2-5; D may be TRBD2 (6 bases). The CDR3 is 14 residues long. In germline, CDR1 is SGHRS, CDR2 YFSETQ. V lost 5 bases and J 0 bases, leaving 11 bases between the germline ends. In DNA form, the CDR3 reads TGCGCCAGCAGTCCGGGAGTGTACCAAGAGACCCAGTACTTC. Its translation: CASSPGVYQETQYF.

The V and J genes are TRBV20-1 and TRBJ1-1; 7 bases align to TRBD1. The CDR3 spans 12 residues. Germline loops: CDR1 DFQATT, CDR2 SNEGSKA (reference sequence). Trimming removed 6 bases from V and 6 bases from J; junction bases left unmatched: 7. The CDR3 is CSARQGSPEAFF. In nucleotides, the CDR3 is TGCAGTGCCAGACAGGGAAGCCCTGAAGCTTTCTTT.

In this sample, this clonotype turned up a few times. CDR3 loop: CASTPLGDEQYF. The CDR3 DNA reads TGTGCCAGCACCCCATTGGGGGACGAGCAGTACTTC. The chain recombines TRBV7-8 with TRBJ2-7; either TRBD1 or TRBD2 may fit D (5 bases each). V gave up 7 bases and J gave up 5 bases, with 12 bases separating them. The CDR3 is made up of 12 amino acids. CDR1 and CDR2 (germline): SGHVS, FQNEAQ.

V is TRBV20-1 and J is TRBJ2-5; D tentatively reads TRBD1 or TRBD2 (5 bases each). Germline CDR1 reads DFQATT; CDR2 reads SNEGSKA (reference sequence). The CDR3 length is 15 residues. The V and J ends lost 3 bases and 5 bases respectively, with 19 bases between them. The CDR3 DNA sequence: TGCAGTGCTAGCACTTCCGGGACCCTAGGGGAGACCCAGTACTTC. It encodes CSASTSGTLGETQYF.

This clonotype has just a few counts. CDR3 amino acids: CASSSLRETQYF. CDR3 DNA sequence: TGTGCCAGCAGTAGTTTACGAGAGACCCAGTACTTC. This chain uses TRBV2 with TRBJ2-5; the D is unclear. The CDR3 runs 12 residues. The germline gives CDR1 SNHLY, CDR2 FYNNEI. Trimming pared 5 bases from V and 4 bases from J, leaving 8 bases between. Using reference TRBV2 and TRBJ2-5 for the parts outside the CDR3, the full variable domain is EPEVTQTPSHQVTQMGQEVILRCVPISNHLYFYWYRQILGQKVEFLVSFYNNEISEKSEIFDDQFSVERPDGSNFTLKIRSTKLEDSAMYFCASSSLRETQYFGPGTRLLVL.

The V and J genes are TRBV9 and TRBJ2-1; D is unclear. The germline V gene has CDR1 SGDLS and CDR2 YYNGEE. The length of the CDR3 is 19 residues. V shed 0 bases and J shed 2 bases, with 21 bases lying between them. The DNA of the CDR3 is TGTGCCAGCAGCGTAGACCCTGCCTTAAGGACCAGCCCCTACAATGAGCAGTTCTTC. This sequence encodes CASSVDPALRTSPYNEQFF.

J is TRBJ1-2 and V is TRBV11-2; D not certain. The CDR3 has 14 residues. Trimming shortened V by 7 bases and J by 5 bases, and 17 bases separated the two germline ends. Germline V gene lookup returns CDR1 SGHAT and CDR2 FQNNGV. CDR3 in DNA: TGTGCCAGCACTCAATCAGACGACCGTTATGGCTACACCTTC. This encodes CASTQSDDRYGYTF. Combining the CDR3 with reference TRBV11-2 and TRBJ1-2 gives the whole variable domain EAGVAQSPRYKIIEKRQSVAFWCNPISGHATLYWYQQILGQGPKLLIQFQNNGVVDDSQLPKDRFSAERLKGVDSTLKIQPAKLEDSAVYLCASTQSDDRYGYTFGSGTRLTVV.

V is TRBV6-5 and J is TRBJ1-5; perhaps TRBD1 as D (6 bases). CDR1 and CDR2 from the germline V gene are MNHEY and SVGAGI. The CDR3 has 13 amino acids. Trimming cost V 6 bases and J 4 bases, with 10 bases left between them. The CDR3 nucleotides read TGTGCCAGCAGGAGGACAGCAAATCAGCCCCAGCATTTT. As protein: CASRRTANQPQHF.

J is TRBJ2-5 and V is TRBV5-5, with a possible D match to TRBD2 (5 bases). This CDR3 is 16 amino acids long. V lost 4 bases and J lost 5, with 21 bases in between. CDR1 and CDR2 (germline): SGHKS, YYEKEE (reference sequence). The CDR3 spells CASSRWMSEGSETQYF. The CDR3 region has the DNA TGTGCCAGCAGCCGGTGGATGTCAGAGGGATCGGAGACCCAGTACTTC.